The 32 T cell receptor beta chains listed next were all sequenced from one sample in a study of long-term antiretroviral therapy in people with HIV. An immunoSEQ assay, version v3.0, was performed at survey level. Produced via immunoSEQ multiplex PCR; TCRdb's table is partial and in-frame only. The sample has almost 30,000 clones, 80% to 90% seen once; the top ten hold roughly 8.6%. Sequencing used unsorted PBMCs, obtained 3.2 years before starting antiretroviral therapy. The source is a man in his fifties with HIV.

The V call is TRBV9, the J call TRBJ2-3, with 8 bases that match TRBD2. The length of the CDR3 is 15 residues. Germline loops: CDR1 SGDLS, CDR2 YYNGEE. After removal of 4 bases from V and 4 bases from J, the junction contained 8 bases not matched to a gene. CDR3 residues: CASSKRTSLADTQYF. For the CDR3, the DNA is TGTGCCAGCAGCAAGCGGACTAGCTTGGCAGATACGCAGTATTTT.

The genes are TRBV18 and TRBJ1-3; 9 nucleotides line up with TRBD1. Germline loops: CDR1 KGHSH, CDR2 LQKENI. The CDR3 is made up of 18 amino acids. Losses at the gene ends were 3 bases for V and 1 base for J; bases not matched to a gene: 10. CDR3 sequence reads: CASSPLGTGPTSGNTIYF. Written as DNA, the CDR3 is TGTGCCAGCTCACCCCTCGGGACAGGGCCCACTTCTGGAAACACCATATATTTT.

This rearrangement joins TRBV5-1 to TRBJ2-1, with 10 nucleotides matching TRBD2. The V gene end was trimmed by 2 bases and the J gene end by 7 bases; junction bases not matched to a gene: 0. CDR3 length equals 13 residues. CDR1 is SGHRS and CDR2 is YFSETQ in the germline V gene. Here the CDR3 DNA reads TGCGCCAGCAGCTTACTAGCGGGAAATGAGCAGTTCTTC. It is translated as CASSLLAGNEQFF.

This chain connects TRBV5-5 to TRBJ1-1; D unresolved. Germline V gene data show CDR1 as SGHKS and CDR2 as YYEKEE (reference sequence). V dropped 3 bases and J dropped 4 bases, with 10 bases sitting between them. The CDR3 loop spans 13 amino acids. The CDR3 nucleotides are TGTGCCAGCAGCTCGGTTCCTGTCACTGAAGCTTTCTTT. This codes for CASSSVPVTEAFF. The full variable domain, with the rest looked up from reference TRBV5-5 and TRBJ1-1, is DAGVTQSPTHLIKTRGQQVTLRCSPISGHKSVSWYQQVLGQGPQFIFQYYEKEERGRGNFPDRFSARQFPNYSSELNVNALLLGDSALYLCASSSVPVTEAFFGQGTRLTVV.

V and J are TRBV25-1 and TRBJ2-1; 12 bases align to TRBD1. Germline assignment: CDR1 MGHDK and CDR2 SYGVNS. V trimming: 4 bases; J trimming: 5 bases; junction bases outside the gene matches: 9. CDR3 length: 17 amino acids. The CDR3 DNA sequence: TGTGCCAGCAGTGCCTACCCCGGGACAGGGGGCAACAATGAGCAGTTCTTC. It translates to CASSAYPGTGGNNEQFF.

The chain links TRBV4-2 to TRBJ1-2; 7 bases are a match to TRBD1. V was pared by 2 bases and J by 8 bases, with 11 bases of the junction left unmatched. CDR3 size: 15 residues. The germline V gene encodes CDR1 LGHNA and CDR2 YNFKEQ. The CDR3: CASSQPSPGTVGYTF. The CDR3 DNA is TGTGCCAGCAGCCAACCCTCCCCCGGGACAGTCGGCTACACCTTC.

The chain has TRBV20-1 and TRBJ2-5; maybe TRBD1 (5 bases). CDR1 is DFQATT, CDR2 SNEGSKA, per germline (reference sequence). The V and J ends lost 1 base and 7 bases respectively, with 7 bases between them. This CDR3 is 11 amino acids long. Here the CDR3 reads CSARVRGTQYF. The CDR3 DNA follows: TGCAGTGCTAGAGTAAGGGGGACCCAGTACTTC.

The chain couples TRBV28 to TRBJ1-4; no clear D gene. Trimming shortened V by 8 bases and J by 4 bases, and 8 bases separated the two germline ends. The CDR3 runs to 12 residues. The germline gives CDR1 MDHEN, CDR2 SYDVKM. This CDR3 is CASGSLNEKLFF. The CDR3 DNA follows: TGTGCCAGCGGGAGCCTTAATGAAAAACTGTTTTTT.

The rearrangement links TRBV2 to TRBJ2-1, with TRBD2 identical over 9 bases. This CDR3 comprises 15 residues. Germline CDR1 reads SNHLY; CDR2 reads FYNNEI. Trimming removed 7 bases from V and 9 bases from J; junction bases left unmatched: 13. The CDR3 spells CASNGGRAVYSEQFF. DNA of the CDR3: TGTGCCAGCAATGGCGGGAGGGCCGTATATAGTGAGCAGTTCTTC.

The chain joins TRBV29-1 to TRBJ2-1; D not resolved. Trimming removed 3 bases from V and 7 bases from J, with 7 bases in between. The CDR3 consists of 11 residues. Germline CDR1 SQVTM, CDR2 ANQGSEA. The CDR3 is CSVEVANEQFF. The CDR3 nucleotides are TGCAGCGTTGAGGTGGCGAATGAGCAGTTCTTC.

The V and J genes are TRBV9 and TRBJ2-2, with D uncertain. Germline loops: CDR1 SGDLS, CDR2 YYNGEE. The length of the CDR3 is 11 residues. The V end lost 5 bases, the J end lost 6 bases, and 5 bases lay between the germline ends. CDR3 residues: CASSGAGELFF. In nucleotides, the CDR3 is TGTGCCAGCAGTGGGGCCGGGGAGCTGTTTTTT.

The chain links TRBV14 to TRBJ2-5; D not certain. CDR1 and CDR2 from the germline V gene are SGHDN and FVKESK. This CDR3 contains 13 residues. V lost 1 base and J lost 4, with 7 bases in between. The CDR3 protein is CASSQGLGETQYF. The DNA of the CDR3 is TGTGCCAGCAGCCAAGGGCTCGGAGAGACCCAGTACTTC.

The chain uses TRBV5-6 and TRBJ1-1, with D hard to call. Germline V CDR1 and CDR2: SGHDT, YYEEEE. The CDR3 runs 14 residues. Trimming took off 1 base at V and 4 bases at J, with 11 bases between the two ends. This CDR3 reads CASSLPTGFTEAFF. CDR3 DNA: TGTGCCAGCAGCTTGCCGACGGGGTTCACTGAAGCTTTCTTT.

The V call is TRBV5-4, the J call TRBJ2-3, with 8 bases fitting TRBD1. The ends lost 3 bases at V and 1 base at J; junction bases unmatched: 1. Germline loops: CDR1 SGHNT, CDR2 YYREEE (reference sequence). The length of the CDR3 is 14 residues. CDR3 sequence: CASSSGGRTDTQYF. CDR3 DNA: TGTGCCAGCAGCTCAGGGGGCCGCACAGATACGCAGTATTTT.

This clone was found once. V usage is TRBV6-6 and J usage is TRBJ2-5; 12 bases are a match to TRBD2. V gave up 6 bases and J gave up 5 bases; unmatched junction bases: 7. Germline-derived CDR1 and CDR2 are MNHNY and SVGAGI (reference sequence). CDR3 length: 15 amino acids. In nucleotides, the CDR3 is TGTGCCAGCAGAACGACTAGCGGGAGATCGGAGACCCAGTACTTC. It codes for CASRTTSGRSETQYF.

The gene calls are TRBV5-6 and TRBJ1-1, with D maybe TRBD1 (5 bases). The germline gives CDR1 SGHDT, CDR2 YYEEEE. The CDR3 is 13 residues long. Trimming removed 5 bases at V and 6 bases at J, with 14 bases between. The CDR3 is CASSPLRGAEAFF. CDR3 bases: TGTGCCAGCAGTCCGTTACGGGGGGCTGAAGCTTTCTTT.

The chain joins TRBV10-2 to TRBJ2-1; TRBD2 agrees at 8 bases. The CDR3 is 15 residues long. After removal of 0 bases from V and 3 bases from J, the junction contained 1 base not matched to a gene. Germline CDR1 and CDR2: WSHSY and SAAADI. The CDR3 DNA reads as TGCGCCAGCAGTGAGTCAAGCGGGAGCTACAATGAGCAGTTCTTC. It specifies CASSESSGSYNEQFF.

This chain uses TRBV29-1 with TRBJ1-4; D not resolved. Germline V gives CDR1 SQVTM, CDR2 ANQGSEA. Trimming took 7 bases from V and 8 from J, leaving 20 bases between them. This CDR3 has 14 amino acids. The chain's CDR3 is CSGTRGAPGEKLFF. The CDR3 DNA reads TGCAGCGGTACGCGGGGTGCCCCGGGGGAAAAACTGTTTTTT.

The chain recombines TRBV18 with TRBJ2-3; D might be TRBD1 (5 bases). The CDR3 spans 15 residues. Germline V lookup: CDR1 KGHSH, CDR2 LQKENI. V lost 5 bases and J 4 bases, leaving 16 bases between the germline ends. CDR3 nucleotide sequence: TGTGCCAGCTCAGACCCAGGGAAACGGGCAGATACGCAGTATTTT. Translated, it gives CASSDPGKRADTQYF.

This clone came up once. This chain joins TRBV7-3 and TRBJ2-3; no firm D call. This CDR3 spans 16 amino acids. CDR1 is SGHTA, CDR2 FQGTGA, per germline. The V end lost 4 bases, the J end lost 0 bases, and 14 bases lay between the germline ends. CDR3 bases: TGTGCCAGCAGCTCTGGGCGTAGCCGGAGCACAGATACGCAGTATTTT. This codes for CASSSGRSRSTDTQYF.

This chain connects TRBV27 to TRBJ1-3; D unresolved. V gave up 7 bases and J gave up 0 bases, with 4 bases separating them. Germline lookup yields CDR1 MNHEY and CDR2 SMNVEV (reference sequence). The CDR3 covers 12 residues. The CDR3 loop is CASKDSGNTIYF. As DNA, the CDR3 is TGTGCCAGCAAGGACTCTGGAAACACCATATATTTT.

This chain joins TRBV19 and TRBJ2-6, with 7 positions matching TRBD1. CDR1 is LNHDA, CDR2 SQIVND, per germline (reference sequence). The junction had 5 bases not matched to a gene; V was cut back by 0 bases and J by 0 bases. The CDR3 extends over 18 amino acids. The CDR3: CASSIEGTAVSGANVLTF. The CDR3 DNA sequence: TGTGCCAGTAGTATAGAAGGGACAGCAGTCTCTGGGGCCAACGTCCTGACTTTC.

This clone showed up just once. This chain uses TRBV2 with TRBJ1-1, with 9 bases aligning to TRBD1. The CDR3 sequence is 13 residues long. Germline CDR1 is SNHLY and CDR2 is FYNNEI. Trimming cost V 4 bases and J 3 bases; bases outside gene matches: 0. The CDR3 coding sequence is TGTGCCAGCAGTGGGACAGGGGACACTGAAGCTTTCTTT. It yields the protein CASSGTGDTEAFF.

V usage is TRBV7-2 and J usage is TRBJ2-7; 8 nucleotides align to TRBD2. The trim removed 3 bases at V and 1 base at J, leaving 8 bases unmatched. Germline V lookup: CDR1 SGHTA, CDR2 FQGNSA. CDR3 length equals 16 residues. CDR3 residues: CASSFPMAGGSYEQYF. DNA for the CDR3: TGTGCCAGCAGCTTCCCCATGGCGGGAGGATCCTACGAGCAGTACTTC. Complete variable domain (other parts from reference TRBV7-2 and TRBJ2-7): GAGVSQSPSNKVTEKGKDVELRCDPISGHTALYWYRQSLGQGLEFLIYFQGNSAPDKSGLPSDRFSAERTGGSVSTLTIQRTQQEDSAVYLCASSFPMAGGSYEQYFGPGTRLTVT.

V gene TRBV5-1 combines with J gene TRBJ1-2; maybe TRBD1 (5 bases). The CDR3 loop spans 15 amino acids. Germline lookup yields CDR1 SGHRS and CDR2 YFSETQ. Deletions cut 0 bases from V and 3 bases from J, with 12 bases between. The CDR3 loop reads CASSLDPGSHYGYTF. Here the CDR3 DNA reads TGCGCCAGCAGCTTGGATCCAGGGTCGCACTATGGCTACACCTTC.

The genes are TRBV19 and TRBJ2-7; D is perhaps TRBD1 (6 bases). In germline, CDR1 is LNHDA, CDR2 SQIVND (reference sequence). This CDR3 contains 13 residues. Trimming cost V 3 bases and J 6 bases, with 12 bases left between them. The CDR3 sequence is CASSIGGGGEQYF. CDR3 sequence (DNA): TGTGCCAGTAGTATTGGTGGGGGCGGCGAGCAGTACTTC.

J is TRBJ2-5 and V is TRBV7-9; TRBD2 matches 13 bases. The V gene end was trimmed by 5 bases and the J gene end by 5 bases; junction bases not matched to a gene: 5. Germline CDR1 and CDR2: SEHNR and FQNEAQ (reference sequence). This CDR3 region has 15 residues. The CDR3 sequence: CASSPMGLAGETQYF. The CDR3 DNA reads TGTGCCAGCAGCCCAATGGGACTAGCGGGGGAGACCCAGTACTTC.

This chain connects TRBV29-1 to TRBJ2-3, with D hard to call. Germline-derived CDR1 and CDR2 are SQVTM and ANQGSEA. Deletions cut 8 bases from V and 5 bases from J, with 14 bases between. The CDR3 is 12 residues long. CDR3 coding DNA: TGCAGCACAACACCCGGCATAGATACGCAGTATTTT. The encoded protein is CSTTPGIDTQYF.

The chain is built from TRBV29-1 and TRBJ1-2, with D perhaps matching TRBD1 (5 bases). The CDR3 contains 11 residues. CDR1 and CDR2 from the germline V gene are SQVTM and ANQGSEA. V lost 6 bases and J lost 5, with 10 bases in between. The CDR3, as DNA: TGCAGCGTCCTCGGGGGGTATGGCTACACCTTC. The encoded protein is CSVLGGYGYTF.

The gene calls are TRBV7-2 and TRBJ2-1; D is undetermined. Germline CDR1 is SGHTA and CDR2 is FQGNSA. The length of the CDR3 is 11 residues. Between the trimmed V and J ends, which lost 2 bases and 7 bases, there was a span of 3 bases. The CDR3 sequence: CASSLMNEQFF. The CDR3 region has the DNA TGTGCCAGCAGCTTAATGAATGAGCAGTTCTTC.

This rearrangement joins TRBV7-2 to TRBJ2-5, with D perhaps assigned TRBD1 or TRBD2 (6 bases each). The germline V gene encodes CDR1 SGHTA and CDR2 FQGNSA. V was shortened by 1 base and J by 1 base, with 16 bases between the two germline ends. CDR3 size: 17 residues. CDR3 bases: TGTGCCAGCAGCTTAGAGGGGGGCGGGGAAGGCCAAGAGACCCAGTACTTC. Its protein is CASSLEGGGEGQETQYF.

The rearrangement links TRBV18 to TRBJ1-1, with D unclear. The CDR3 contains 15 residues. V was cut by 3 bases and J by 0 bases, with 11 bases left in between. Germline V gene lookup returns CDR1 KGHSH and CDR2 LQKENI. CDR3 sequence: CASSPNMVMNTEAFF. The CDR3 DNA reads as TGTGCCAGCTCACCTAACATGGTGATGAACACTGAAGCTTTCTTT. Full variable domain (rest looked up from reference TRBV18 and TRBJ1-1): NAGVMQNPRHLVRRRGQEARLRCSPMKGHSHVYWYRQLPEEGLKFMVYLQKENIIDESGMPKERFSAEFPKEGPSILRIQQVVRGDSAAYFCASSPNMVMNTEAFFGQGTRLTVV.